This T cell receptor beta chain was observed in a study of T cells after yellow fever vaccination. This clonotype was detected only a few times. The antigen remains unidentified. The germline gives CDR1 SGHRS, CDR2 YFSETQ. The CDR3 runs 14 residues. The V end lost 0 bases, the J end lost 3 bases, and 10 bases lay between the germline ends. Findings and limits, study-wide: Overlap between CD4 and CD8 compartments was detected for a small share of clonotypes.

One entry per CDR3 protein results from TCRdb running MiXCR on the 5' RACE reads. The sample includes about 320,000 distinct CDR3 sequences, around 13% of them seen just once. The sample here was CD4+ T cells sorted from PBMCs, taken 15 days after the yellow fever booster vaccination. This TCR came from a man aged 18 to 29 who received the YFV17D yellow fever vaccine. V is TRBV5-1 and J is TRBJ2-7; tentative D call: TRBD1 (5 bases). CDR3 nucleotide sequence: TGCGCCAGCAGCTTGGAGGGGCCCCTCTACGAGCAGTACTTC. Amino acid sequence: CASSLEGPLYEQYF.